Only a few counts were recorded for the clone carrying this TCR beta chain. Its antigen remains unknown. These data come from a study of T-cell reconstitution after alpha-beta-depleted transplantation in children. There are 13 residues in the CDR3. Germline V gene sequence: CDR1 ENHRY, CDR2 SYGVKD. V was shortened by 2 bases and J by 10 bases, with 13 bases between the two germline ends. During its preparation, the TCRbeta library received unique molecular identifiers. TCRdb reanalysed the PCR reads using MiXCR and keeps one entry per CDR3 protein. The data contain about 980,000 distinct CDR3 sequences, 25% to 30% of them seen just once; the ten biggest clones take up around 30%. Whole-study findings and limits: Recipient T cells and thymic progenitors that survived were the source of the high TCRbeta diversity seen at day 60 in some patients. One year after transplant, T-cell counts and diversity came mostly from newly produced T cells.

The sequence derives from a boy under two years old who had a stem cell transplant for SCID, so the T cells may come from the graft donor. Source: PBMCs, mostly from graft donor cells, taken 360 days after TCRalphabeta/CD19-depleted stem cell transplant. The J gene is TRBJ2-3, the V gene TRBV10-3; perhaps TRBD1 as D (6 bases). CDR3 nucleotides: TGTGCCATCAGTGAGCTCCCTGGGGGCTCGCAGTATTTT. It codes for CAISELPGGSQYF.